A single sample gave rise to the 15 T cell receptor beta chains below, sequenced in a study of blood T cell repertoires in COVID-19. The assay was immunoSEQ multiplex PCR, and TCRdb's table has in-frame clones only and misses some. The table records around 60,000 clones, around 90% of them present only once. The material sequenced was peripheral blood. The origin of the receptors is a man aged 50-59 years with active COVID-19.

V usage is TRBV19 and J usage is TRBJ1-1; D remains unclear. The germline CDR1 and CDR2 sequences are LNHDA and SQIVND (reference sequence). This CDR3 is 20 amino acids long. The V end lost 3 bases, the J end lost 0 bases, and 26 bases lay between the germline ends. DNA of the CDR3: TGTGCCAGTAGTATCAATTTAAACAGAAATACTGGAATCATGAACACTGAAGCTTTCTTT. Amino acids: CASSINLNRNTGIMNTEAFF.

The CDR3 nucleotides read TGTGCCAGCAGCTTAGGGGGGGGGCCAGATACGCAGTATTTT. Residues: CASSLGGGPDTQYF. The J gene is TRBJ2-3, the V gene TRBV7-2, with D perhaps TRBD2 (7 bases). V gave up 1 base and J gave up 4 bases, with 9 bases separating them. The CDR3 totals 14 residues. Per germline, CDR1 SGHTA and CDR2 FQGNSA.

The chain links TRBV7-8 to TRBJ1-1, with a tentative D call TRBD1 (5 bases). V was pared by 6 bases and J by 2 bases, with 10 bases between. This CDR3 spans 13 amino acids. The V gene's germline CDR1 is SGHVS and CDR2 FQNEAQ. CDR3: CASRNRQNTEAFF. The CDR3 coding sequence is TGTGCCAGCAGGAACAGGCAAAACACTGAAGCTTTCTTT.

This chain connects TRBV7-2 to TRBJ2-6; D not certain. Germline lookup yields CDR1 SGHTA and CDR2 FQGNSA. The V end lost 5 bases, the J end lost 0 bases, and 14 bases lay between the germline ends. This CDR3 is 17 amino acids long. The CDR3 is CASSASPLRSGANVLTF. CDR3 nucleotides: TGTGCCAGCAGCGCAAGCCCTCTCCGCTCTGGGGCCAACGTCCTGACTTTC.

This rearrangement joins TRBV27 to TRBJ1-2; D is unclear. V lost 6 bases to trimming and J lost 2 bases, with 10 bases between them. CDR1 and CDR2 (germline): MNHEY, SMNVEV (reference sequence). The length of the CDR3 is 13 residues. CDR3 nucleotides: TGTGCCAGCAGGCTAAGGGAGAACTATGGCTACACCTTC. Encoded protein: CASRLRENYGYTF.

The chain recombines TRBV13 with TRBJ2-7, with 7 bases fitting TRBD1. This CDR3 has 16 amino acids. Germline V CDR1 and CDR2: PRHDT, FYEKMQ (reference sequence). Trimming at V came to 6 bases and at J to 1 base, leaving 12 bases not matched to a gene. The CDR3 DNA is TGTGCCAGCAGGCCTCCGACAGGGTGGAAATCCTACGAGCAGTACTTC. It is translated as CASRPPTGWKSYEQYF. The full variable domain, with the rest looked up from reference TRBV13 and TRBJ2-7, is AAGVIQSPRHLIKEKRETATLKCYPIPRHDTVYWYQQGPGQDPQFLISFYEKMQSDKGSIPDRFSAQQFSDYHSELNMSSLELGDSALYFCASRPPTGWKSYEQYFGPGTRLTVT.

The chain uses TRBV6-2 or TRBV6-3 and TRBJ1-5; D unresolved. The length of the CDR3 is 14 residues. Germline values: CDR1 MNHEY, CDR2 SVGEGT. The V and J ends lost 6 bases and 4 bases respectively, with 13 bases between them. This CDR3 reads CASSRFRENQPQHF. The DNA of the CDR3 is TGTGCCAGCAGCCGTTTTCGGGAAAATCAGCCCCAGCATTTT.

The chain employs TRBV4-1 and TRBJ2-7; TRBD1 aligns across 7 bases. V gave up 0 bases and J gave up 6 bases; unmatched junction bases: 11. CDR3 size: 16 residues. Germline V lookup: CDR1 MGHRA, CDR2 YSYEKL. Here the CDR3 reads CASSQDLGRGFPEQYF. Written as DNA, the CDR3 is TGCGCCAGCAGCCAAGACCTTGGCAGGGGGTTTCCCGAGCAGTACTTC.

The V gene is TRBV6-6, the J gene TRBJ1-2; 8 bases are a match to TRBD1. V gave up 5 bases and J gave up 2 bases; unmatched junction bases: 7. CDR1 and CDR2 (germline): MNHNY, SVGAGI (reference sequence). The CDR3 extends over 15 amino acids. DNA of the CDR3: TGTGCCAGCAGTACTACAGGGGGGATAAACTATGGCTACACCTTC. As protein: CASSTTGGINYGYTF.

The J gene is TRBJ2-1, the V gene TRBV3-1 (or the pseudogene TRBV3-2); possibly TRBD2 for D (5 bases). V lost 0 bases and J 15 bases, leaving 12 bases between the germline ends. The CDR3 has 12 amino acids. From germline, CDR1 is LGHDT and CDR2 YNNKEL (reference sequence). This chain's CDR3 is CASSQEGHRGFF. The DNA for the CDR3 is TGTGCCAGCAGCCAAGAAGGCCACCGGGGGTTCTTC.

This clone was seen just once. The J gene is TRBJ1-5, the V gene TRBV19; maybe TRBD1 (6 bases). Germline-derived CDR1 and CDR2 are LNHDA and SQIVND (reference sequence). V dropped 3 bases and J dropped 9 bases, with 15 bases sitting between them. The CDR3 spans 14 residues. The CDR3 spells CASSMGGRAGPQHF. The DNA for the CDR3 is TGTGCCAGTAGTATGGGGGGGCGAGCTGGGCCCCAGCATTTT. Full variable domain (rest looked up from reference TRBV19 and TRBJ1-5): DGGITQSPKYLFRKEGQNVTLSCEQNLNHDAMYWYRQDPGQGLRLIYYSQIVNDFQKGDIAEGYSVSREKKESFPLTVTSAQKNPTAFYLCASSMGGRAGPQHFGDGTRLSIL.

The gene calls are TRBV6-2 or TRBV6-3 and TRBJ1-5; tentative D call: TRBD1 (5 bases). Germline values: CDR1 MNHEY, CDR2 SVGEGT. This CDR3 spans 12 amino acids. V was clipped by 0 bases and J by 11 bases, with 8 bases between them. CDR3 sequence reads: CASSYSRVTQHF. CDR3 DNA sequence: TGTGCCAGCAGTTACTCCAGGGTCACCCAGCATTTT.

The V and J genes are TRBV11-2 and TRBJ2-7; 7 bases fit TRBD1. Germline CDR1 is SGHAT and CDR2 is FQNNGV. V lost 0 bases to trimming and J lost 0 bases; unmatched junction nucleotides: 2. The CDR3 runs 15 residues. The CDR3 region has the DNA TGTGCCAGCAGCTTAGATCGGGACAGCTCCTACGAGCAGTACTTC. It codes for CASSLDRDSSYEQYF.

The chain combines TRBV7-8 with TRBJ2-3, with 7 bases lining up with TRBD2. The germline gives CDR1 SGHVS, CDR2 FQNEAQ. CDR3 size: 17 residues. The ends lost 2 bases at V and 4 bases at J; junction bases unmatched: 12. The CDR3 nucleotides are TGTGCCAGCAGCTTATCTGCGCGGGGGTTTGCAGCAGATACGCAGTATTTT. This sequence encodes CASSLSARGFAADTQYF.

The chain joins TRBV11-2 to TRBJ2-7, with D hard to call. Germline CDR1 SGHAT, CDR2 FQNNGV. This CDR3 region has 15 residues. Trimming removed 0 bases from V and 6 bases from J, with 15 bases in between. CDR3 sequence reads: CASSLDRVVVSEQYF. The CDR3 region has the DNA TGTGCCAGCAGCTTAGATCGGGTAGTGGTGTCCGAGCAGTACTTC.